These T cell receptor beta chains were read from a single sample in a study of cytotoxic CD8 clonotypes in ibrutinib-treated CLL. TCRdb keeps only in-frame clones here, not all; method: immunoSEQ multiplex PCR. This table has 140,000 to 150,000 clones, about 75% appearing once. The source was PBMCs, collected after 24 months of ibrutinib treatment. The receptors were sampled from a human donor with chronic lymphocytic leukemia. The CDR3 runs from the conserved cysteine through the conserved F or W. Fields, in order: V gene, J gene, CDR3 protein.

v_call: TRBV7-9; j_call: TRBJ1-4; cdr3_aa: CASWGTGQGSTTNEKLFF
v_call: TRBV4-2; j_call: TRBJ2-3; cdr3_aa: CASSQDSASGAYTQYF
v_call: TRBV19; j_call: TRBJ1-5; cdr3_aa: CASSTGTGWGQPQHF
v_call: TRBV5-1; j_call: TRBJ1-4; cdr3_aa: CASSLEATNEKLFF
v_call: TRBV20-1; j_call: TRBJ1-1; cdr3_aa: CSAMGRAEAFF
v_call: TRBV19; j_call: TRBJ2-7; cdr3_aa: CARPSGSSYEQYF
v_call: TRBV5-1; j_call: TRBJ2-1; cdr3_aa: CASSFTRPRGQFF
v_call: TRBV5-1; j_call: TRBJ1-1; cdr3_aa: CASSLGAGNGVAFF
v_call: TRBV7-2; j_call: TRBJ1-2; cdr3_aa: CASSFGHTPYGYTF
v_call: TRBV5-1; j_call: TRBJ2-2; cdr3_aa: CANPLERPGELFF
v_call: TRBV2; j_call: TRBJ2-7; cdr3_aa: CASCLGGSYEQYF
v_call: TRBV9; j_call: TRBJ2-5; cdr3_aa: CASSPRTVSLAGGLETQYF
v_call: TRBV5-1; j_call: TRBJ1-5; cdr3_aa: CASSLLGRGQPQHF
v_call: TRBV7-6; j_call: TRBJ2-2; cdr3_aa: CASGRATGELFF
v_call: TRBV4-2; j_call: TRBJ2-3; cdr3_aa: CASSPGLAGDTQYF
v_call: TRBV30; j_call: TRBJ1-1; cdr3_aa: CAWSVGQGNTEAFF
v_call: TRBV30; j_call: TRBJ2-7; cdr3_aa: CAWRHTGGYEQYF
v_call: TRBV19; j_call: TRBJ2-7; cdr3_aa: CASSMDGASGQYEQYF
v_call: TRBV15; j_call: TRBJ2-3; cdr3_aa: CATSRVPGQGEDTQYF
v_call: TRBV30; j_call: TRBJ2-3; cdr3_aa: CAWSVWDYSTDTQYF
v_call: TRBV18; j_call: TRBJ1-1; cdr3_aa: CASSRGQGRGVTEAFF
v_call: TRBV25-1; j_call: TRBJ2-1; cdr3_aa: CASSESRYSSYNEQFF
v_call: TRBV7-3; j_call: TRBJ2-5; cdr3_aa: CASSLTGTAPWETQYF
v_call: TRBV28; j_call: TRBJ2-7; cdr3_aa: CASSPDIGEQYF
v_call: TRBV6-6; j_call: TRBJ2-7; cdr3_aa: CASSPGGYEQYF
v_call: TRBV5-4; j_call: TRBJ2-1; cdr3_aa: CASSLPRTRGSYNEQFF
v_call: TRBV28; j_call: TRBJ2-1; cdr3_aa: CASSTGQDNEQFF
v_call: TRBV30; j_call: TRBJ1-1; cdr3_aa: CAWSEGQDAEAFF
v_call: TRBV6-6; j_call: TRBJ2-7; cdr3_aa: CASSYKGREQYF
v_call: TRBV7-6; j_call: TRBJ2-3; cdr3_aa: CASSLSAGGPLPDTQYF
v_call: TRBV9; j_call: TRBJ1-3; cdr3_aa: CASSVQGPYSGNTIYF
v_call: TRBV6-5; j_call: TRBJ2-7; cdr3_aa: CASSIKGTAYEQYF
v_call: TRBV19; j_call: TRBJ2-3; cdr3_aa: CASRDSGRAWTDTQYF
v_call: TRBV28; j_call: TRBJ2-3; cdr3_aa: CASSPWGRADTQYF
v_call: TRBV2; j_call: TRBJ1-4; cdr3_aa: CASTRDRVGEKLFF
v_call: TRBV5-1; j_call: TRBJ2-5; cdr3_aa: CASSQGQGAETQYF
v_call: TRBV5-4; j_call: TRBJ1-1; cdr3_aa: CASSPGGPSMNTEAFF
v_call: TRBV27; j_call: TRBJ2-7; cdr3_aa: CASSLGIYYEQYF
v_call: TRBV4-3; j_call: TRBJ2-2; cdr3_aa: CASSQDRGTNTGELFF
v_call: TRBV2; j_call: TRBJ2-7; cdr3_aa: CASRAGQGLSYEQYF
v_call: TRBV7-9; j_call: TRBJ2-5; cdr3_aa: CASSPEGTQYF
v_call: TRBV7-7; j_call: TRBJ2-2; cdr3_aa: CASSSRPGGSGELFF
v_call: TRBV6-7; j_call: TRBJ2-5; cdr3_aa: CASSPRTGRETQYF
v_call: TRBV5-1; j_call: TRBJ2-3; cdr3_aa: CASSLDGVTGAYF
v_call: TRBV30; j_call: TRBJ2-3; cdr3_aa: CARTSGGGTDTQYF
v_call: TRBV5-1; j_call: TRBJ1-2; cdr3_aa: CASRVADNYGYTF
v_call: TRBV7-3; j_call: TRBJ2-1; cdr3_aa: CASSLTSGSDEQFF